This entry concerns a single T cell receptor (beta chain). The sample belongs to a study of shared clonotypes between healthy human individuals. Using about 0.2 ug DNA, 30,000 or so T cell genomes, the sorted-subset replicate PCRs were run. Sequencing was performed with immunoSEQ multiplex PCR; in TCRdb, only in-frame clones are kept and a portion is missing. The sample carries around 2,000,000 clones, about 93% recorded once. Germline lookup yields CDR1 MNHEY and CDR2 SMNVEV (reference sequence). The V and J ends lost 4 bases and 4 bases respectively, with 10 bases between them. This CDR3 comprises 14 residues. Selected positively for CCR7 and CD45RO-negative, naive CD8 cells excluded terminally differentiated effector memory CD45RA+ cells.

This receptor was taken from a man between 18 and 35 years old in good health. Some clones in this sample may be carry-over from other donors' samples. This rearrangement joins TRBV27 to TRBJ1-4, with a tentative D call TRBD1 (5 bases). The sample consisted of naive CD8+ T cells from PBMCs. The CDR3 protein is CASSYGGGNEKLFF. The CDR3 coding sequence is TGTGCCAGCAGTTACGGGGGTGGTAATGAAAAACTGTTTTTT.